This T cell receptor (beta chain) emerged from a study of T cells in localized non-small cell lung cancer. Deletions cut 6 bases from V and 4 bases from J, with 8 bases between. The CDR3 length is 12 residues. Germline CDR1 is SGHTA and CDR2 is FQGNSA. Assay used: immunoSEQ multiplex PCR; TCRdb lists only in-frame clones, some missing. The data contain 70,000 to 85,000 clones, 84% of them singletons. Comments on this clone: The antigen is not known.

The study, taken as a whole, reports: Tumor showed lower T cell clonality than uninvolved adjacent lung, where it was highest.

The source material was peripheral blood, sampled before any cancer treatment. The chain links TRBV7-2 to TRBJ2-3; D unresolved. The receptor was isolated from an older female donor with stage I lung adenocarcinoma. The CDR3 region is CASRTVADTQYF. CDR3 nucleotide sequence: TGTGCCAGCAGAACGGTGGCAGATACGCAGTATTTT.